The 8 T cell receptor beta chains reported below all come from one sample, sequenced in a study of blood T cell repertoires in COVID-19. Only in-frame clones appear in the TCRdb table, and some are missing; sequencing was by immunoSEQ multiplex PCR. The repertoire includes about 300,000 clones, roughly 86% of them detected once, and around 1.5% sits in the top ten. The material sequenced was peripheral blood. The receptors derive from a woman aged 50 to 60 with acute or convalescent COVID-19.

The chain employs TRBV13 and TRBJ2-7; D perhaps matches TRBD1 (5 bases). This CDR3 is 12 amino acids long. CDR1 and CDR2 (germline): PRHDT, FYEKMQ (reference sequence). V lost 6 bases to trimming and J lost 7 bases, with 13 bases between them. The CDR3 region is CASSQGQGEQYF. The CDR3 nucleotides are TGTGCCAGCAGTCAGGGCCAAGGGGAGCAGTACTTC.

The J gene is TRBJ2-3, the V gene TRBV9; possibly TRBD1 for D (5 bases). The V gene lost 3 bases and the J gene lost 5 bases, with 7 bases spanning the gap. Per the germline V gene, CDR1 is SGDLS and CDR2 is YYNGEE. This CDR3 has 12 amino acids. This CDR3 reads CASSGGGDTQYF. In nucleotides, the CDR3 is TGTGCCAGCAGCGGGGGCGGAGATACGCAGTATTTT.

The chain recombines TRBV7-8 with TRBJ2-5; 7 bases are shared with TRBD2. Germline V gene data show CDR1 as SGHVS and CDR2 as FQNEAQ. The CDR3 spans 17 residues. Trimming cost V 5 bases and J 2 bases; bases outside gene matches: 14. The CDR3 DNA follows: TGTGCCAGCAGCCTCGCTGGCGGGGGTTTTAGGCAAGAGACCCAGTACTTC. Protein: CASSLAGGGFRQETQYF.

The sample holds one count of this clone. The chain combines TRBV11-2 with TRBJ2-2; TRBD2 is a possible D gene (5 bases). Trimming pared 5 bases from V and 7 bases from J, leaving 17 bases between. Per germline, CDR1 SGHAT and CDR2 FQNNGV. The CDR3 has 15 residues. The CDR3 DNA reads as TGTGCCAGCAGCCCGCGGGTCCTTACTGGCGGGGAGCTGTTTTTT. Residues: CASSPRVLTGGELFF.

The V call is TRBV10-3, the J call TRBJ1-5; D perhaps matches TRBD1 (5 bases). V was cut by 2 bases and J by 7 bases, with 6 bases left in between. Per the germline V gene, CDR1 is ENHRY and CDR2 is SYGVKD. The CDR3 is 12 amino acids. The CDR3 bases are TGTGCCATCAGTGAGGGGGCCCAGCCCCAGCATTTT. Residues: CAISEGAQPQHF.

The chain joins TRBV27 to TRBJ1-2; 8 bases are a match to TRBD1. This CDR3 is built from 13 residues. Trimming took 4 bases from V and 4 from J; bases not matched to a gene: 2. Germline CDR1 reads MNHEY; CDR2 reads SMNVEV (reference sequence). The CDR3 bases are TGTGCCAGCAGTTCGACAGGGGTCTATGGCTACACCTTC. Protein product: CASSSTGVYGYTF.

V usage is TRBV7-3 and J usage is TRBJ2-3, with 7 bases identical to TRBD2. The CDR3 extends over 14 amino acids. The ends lost 3 bases at V and 4 bases at J; junction bases unmatched: 4. Germline V gene sequence: CDR1 SGHTA, CDR2 FQGTGA. CDR3: CASSFGLAADTQYF. Written as DNA, the CDR3 is TGTGCCAGCAGCTTTGGGCTAGCGGCAGATACGCAGTATTTT.

The chain links TRBV9 to TRBJ2-1; a possible D gene is TRBD1 (6 bases). The CDR3 is 15 residues long. V lost 0 bases and J lost 12, with 19 bases in between. Germline loops: CDR1 SGDLS, CDR2 YYNGEE. The CDR3 loop reads CASSVEEGSAQGQFF. The CDR3 DNA sequence: TGTGCCAGCAGCGTAGAAGAGGGTAGCGCACAGGGGCAGTTCTTC.